This T cell receptor (beta chain) was retrieved from a study of OX40 agonist ivuxolimab in advanced cancers. For the study in its entirety: Ivuxolimab, which targeted the costimulatory receptor OX40 (CD134), was an agonistic, fully human IgG2 monoclonal antibody. Partial responses occurred in three dose-escalation patients: two with cutaneous melanoma and one with hepatocellular carcinoma. Intravenous ivuxolimab was administered to patients every 2 weeks at six dose levels: 0.01, 0.1, 0.3, 1.5, 3 and 10 mg/kg. Of the roughly 52 dose-escalation patients, hepatocellular carcinoma was present in 19, melanoma in approximately 15, renal cell carcinoma in 9 and head and neck cancer in 9. Prior anti-PD-1, anti-PD-L1 or anti-CTLA-4 therapy was permitted, and checkpoint inhibitors had been received by roughly two fifths of dose-escalation patients. The point of sequencing TCRbeta in the periphery was to test whether ivuxolimab changed TCR sequence diversity and drove clonal T-cell expansion. The paper covers the monotherapy dose-escalation part of the phase I ivuxolimab trial, which included N ≈ 57 patients. The dose-escalation cohort was 82.7% male with a mean age of around 62 years, ranging from about 20 to 85. Results the study describes overall, beyond this receptor: At doses of 0.1 to 3.0 mg/kg, clonal expansion of both CD4+ and CD8+ blood T cells was observed from baseline to week 6. After ivuxolimab, expanded clones were on average more numerous among CD8+ T cells than among CD4+ T cells. In the 0.1-3.0 mg/kg groups, partial responders had among the lowest normalized peripheral clonal expansion, particularly in CD8+ T cells. The antigen specificity of the peripheral T cells that underwent clonal expansion was not determined. Low levels of normalized T-cell clonal expansion were also seen in some patients who did not respond.

V lost 5 bases and J lost 7 bases; the stretch between them is 11 bases long. From the cysteine through the phenylalanine, the CDR3 covers 12 amino acids. CDR3 DNA only is kept here, 36 bases in frame from base 1. CDR1 and CDR2 are drawn from the germline V gene: SGHAT, FQNNGV. Patients with a history of autoimmune disease or receiving systemic immunosuppression were excluded from the trial. In every dose cohort, peripheral blood was drawn for TCR sequencing at baseline, cycle 4 day 1, and cycle 7 day 1. The samples were drawn from a first-in-human, open-label, multicenter phase I dose-escalation trial of ivuxolimab. Adults with locally advanced or metastatic melanoma, renal cell, hepatocellular, or head and neck squamous cell carcinoma were enrolled in the trial. Before TCR sequencing, CD4+ T cells and CD8+ T cells from peripheral blood were sorted into separate populations. This clone was seen only once. The target of this receptor is not known. No per-base quality is available; no much larger clone lies one base away.

Genomic DNA was extracted from sorted cells for sequencing of the TCRbeta CDR3 region. The immunoSEQ Assay was used to sequence the TCRbeta CDR3 regions. The table comes from immuneACCESS by way of TCRdb, which keeps in-frame sequences with V and J called. Part of the clones is missing from these tables; in studies checked, under half for an unresolved V gene and the rest for unknown reasons. A total of about 93,000 clones appear in this sample, 90% to 95% of them only once. Roughly 0.5% of the sample comes from the top ten. The chain is assembled from TRBV11-2 and TRBJ1-2; TRBD1 is a weak D gene call, 5 bases matching. The sequences come from CD4+ or CD8+ T cells sorted from blood, collected in a trial of the OX40 agonist ivuxolimab. The receptor's source is an adult with an advanced solid tumor such as melanoma, head and neck, liver or kidney cancer. The DNA sequence is TGTGCCAGCAGCCCAGACGGGGCTGGCTACACCTTC. It is translated as CASSPDGAGYTF.